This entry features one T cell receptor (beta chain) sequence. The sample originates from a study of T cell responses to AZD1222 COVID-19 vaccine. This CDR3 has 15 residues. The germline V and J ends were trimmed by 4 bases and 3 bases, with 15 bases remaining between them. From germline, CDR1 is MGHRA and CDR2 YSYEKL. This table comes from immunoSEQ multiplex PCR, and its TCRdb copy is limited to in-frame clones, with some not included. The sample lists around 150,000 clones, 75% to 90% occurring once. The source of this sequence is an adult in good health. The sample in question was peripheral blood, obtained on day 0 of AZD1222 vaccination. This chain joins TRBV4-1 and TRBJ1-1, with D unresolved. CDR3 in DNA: TGCGCCAGCAGCCCAGGCCTAGCTCGGGACACTGAAGCTTTCTTT. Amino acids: CASSPGLARDTEAFF.